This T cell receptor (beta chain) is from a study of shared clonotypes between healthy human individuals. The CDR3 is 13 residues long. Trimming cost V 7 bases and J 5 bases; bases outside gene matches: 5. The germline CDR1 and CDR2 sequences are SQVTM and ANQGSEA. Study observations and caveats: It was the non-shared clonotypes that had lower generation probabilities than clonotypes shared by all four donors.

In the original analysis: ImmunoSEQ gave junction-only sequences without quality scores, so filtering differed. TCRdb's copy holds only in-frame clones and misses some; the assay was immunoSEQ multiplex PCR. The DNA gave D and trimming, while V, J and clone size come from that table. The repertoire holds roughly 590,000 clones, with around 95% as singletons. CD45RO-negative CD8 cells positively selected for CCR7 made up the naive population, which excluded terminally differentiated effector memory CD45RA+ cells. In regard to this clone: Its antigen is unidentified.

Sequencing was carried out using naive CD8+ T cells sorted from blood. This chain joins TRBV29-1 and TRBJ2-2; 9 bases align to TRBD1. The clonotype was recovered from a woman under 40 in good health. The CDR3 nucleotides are TGCAGCGGGGACAGGGTCGGAACCGGGGAGCTGTTTTTT. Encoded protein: CSGDRVGTGELFF.